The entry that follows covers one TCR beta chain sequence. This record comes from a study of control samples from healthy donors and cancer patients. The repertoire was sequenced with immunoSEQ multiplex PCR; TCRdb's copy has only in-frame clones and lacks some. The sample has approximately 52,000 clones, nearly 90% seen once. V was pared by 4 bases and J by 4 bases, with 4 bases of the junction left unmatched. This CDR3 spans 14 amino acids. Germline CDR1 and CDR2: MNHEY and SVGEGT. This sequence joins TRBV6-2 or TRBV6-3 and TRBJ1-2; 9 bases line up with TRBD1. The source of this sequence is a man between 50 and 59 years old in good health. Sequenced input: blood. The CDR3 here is CASSLQGASYGYTF. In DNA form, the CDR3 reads TGTGCCAGCAGTTTACAGGGGGCAAGCTATGGCTACACCTTC.